This T cell receptor beta chain was sequenced for a study of CD8+CD57+ T cells in acquired aplastic anemia. Study-level information: Sorted CD4+ and CD8+ cells yielded DNA averaging around 3 ug. An average of roughly 11 million reads for CD4+ cells was obtained from healthy donors.

This clonotype was recorded only once. No antigen is known for it. The CDR3 is made up of 13 amino acids. The germline CDR1 and CDR2 sequences are LNHDA and SQIVND (reference sequence). Deletions cut 6 bases from V and 7 bases from J, with 13 bases between. Both TCR beta VDJ combination and CDR3 sequence profiling were carried out. Genomic DNA was the template for this profiling. TCRdb analysed the reads with MiXCR anew, one entry per CDR3 protein. The table lists 150,000 to 200,000 distinct CDR3 sequences, about 60% of them singletons. Regarding the study as a whole: Researchers reported that CD8+ Simpson's diversity was not significantly different in patients versus controls.

The chain is built from TRBV19 and TRBJ1-5; D is unclear. The clonotype comes from a human donor in good health. The sequencing sample was made of sorted CD4+, CD8+, or CD8+CD57+ T cells (not recorded which) from PBMCs. CDR3 sequence: CASSEVVAQPQHF. The DNA of the CDR3 is TGTGCCAGTAGCGAAGTTGTGGCGCAGCCCCAGCATTTT. The variable domain in full, completed from reference TRBV19 and TRBJ1-5, reads DGGITQSPKYLFRKEGQNVTLSCEQNLNHDAMYWYRQDPGQGLRLIYYSQIVNDFQKGDIAEGYSVSREKKESFPLTVTSAQKNPTAFYLCASSEVVAQPQHFGDGTRLSIL.